This is a list of T cell receptor beta chains from one sample in a study of T-cell memory formation after mild COVID-19. TCRdb processed the 5' RACE reads anew with MiXCR; each CDR3 protein has one entry. Here the sample spans approximately 350,000 distinct CDR3 sequences, 13% to 15% being singletons. The sequenced sample was PBMCs or a T cell subset sorted from them (not recorded which). These receptor sequences come from a man younger than 30 who had mild COVID-19 (a few samples of this study predate the infection). Cell type and time point are not known. The CDR3 runs from the conserved cysteine through the conserved F or W. The listing skips clone size in some rows; elsewhere it reads once, few, many or a size class.

J,V,size,CDR3
TRBJ2-3,TRBV5-1,many,CASSFGSPTDTQYF
TRBJ1-1,TRBV30,-,CAWSVARVSTVGTEAFF
TRBJ2-1,TRBV12-5,few,CASGLPGQGRNEQFF
TRBJ2-2,TRBV11-2,few,CASKEGAAGELFF
TRBJ2-3,TRBV5-1,many,CASSLTSGGTDTQYF
TRBJ2-2,TRBV6-2/TRBV6-3,few,CASSISGGSAGELFF
TRBJ1-1,TRBV20-1,few,CSATGTFGFTGPEAFF
TRBJ1-5,TRBV7-7,-,CASSLAAGNGQPQHF
TRBJ1-2,TRBV2,-,CAGGQGRNGYTF
TRBJ1-1,TRBV20-1,few,CSADREGTEAFF
TRBJ2-5,TRBV21-1,-,CASSKAAGETQYF
TRBJ2-5,TRBV27,few,CASTGLAGGEETQYF
TRBJ2-1,TRBV6-5,-,CASRGGTGGNEQFF
TRBJ2-5,TRBV3-1,-,CASSQGSPQYF
TRBJ1-2,TRBV20-1,-,CTPSEVLYGYTF
TRBJ1-2,TRBV3-1,-,CASSPQLGVSSYGYTF
TRBJ2-3,TRBV27,-,CASSLSGEDTQYF
TRBJ1-5,TRBV2,-,CASSVDRERQPQHF
TRBJ1-5,TRBV4-3,few,CASSQALMSNQPQHF
TRBJ1-4,TRBV30,-,CAWTSGHPATNEKLFF
TRBJ1-2,TRBV2,-,CASTPLPQGIYTF
TRBJ2-3,TRBV6-5,-,CASSYRGSGDTQYF
TRBJ2-7,TRBV21-1,-,CASSKTLTRIEQYF
TRBJ2-2,TRBV2,few,CASSEQGSAGELFF
TRBJ1-4,TRBV15,-,CATSGSKATNEKLFF
TRBJ2-3,TRBV7-2,-,CASSLGQRGVSDTQYF
TRBJ2-3,TRBV7-9,-,CASRPPGGGSTDTQYF
TRBJ1-1,TRBV7-3,-,CASSPTGGEAFF
TRBJ2-7,TRBV11-2,few,CASSFGQGNYEQYF
TRBJ2-5,TRBV3-1,-,CASSRWFGTGAQETQYF
TRBJ1-6,TRBV7-2,few,CASTREGPNSPLHF